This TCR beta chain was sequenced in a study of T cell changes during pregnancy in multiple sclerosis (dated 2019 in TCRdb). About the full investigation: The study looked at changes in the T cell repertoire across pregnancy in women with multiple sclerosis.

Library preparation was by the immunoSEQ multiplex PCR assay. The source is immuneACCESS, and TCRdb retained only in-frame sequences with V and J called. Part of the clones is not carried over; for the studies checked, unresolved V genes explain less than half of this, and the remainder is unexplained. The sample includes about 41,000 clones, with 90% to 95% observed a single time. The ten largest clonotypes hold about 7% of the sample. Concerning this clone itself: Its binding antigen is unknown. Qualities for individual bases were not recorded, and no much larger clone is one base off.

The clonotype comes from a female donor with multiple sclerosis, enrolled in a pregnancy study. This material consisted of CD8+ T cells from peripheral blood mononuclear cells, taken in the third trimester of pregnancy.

The CDR3 in this case is CASSLRTSGTSYNEQFF. The nucleotide sequence is given as TGTGCCAGTAGTCTCCGGACTAGCGGGACCTCCTACAATGAGCAGTTCTTC. The V and J genes are TRBV19 and TRBJ2-1, with TRBD2 identical over 12 junction bases. The CDR3 holds 17 amino acids from the cysteine to the phenylalanine. The entry retains the CDR3 DNA only, 51 bases that are in frame from base 1. Trimming takes 5 bases off V and 0 bases off J; junction bases not matched to a gene: 5. In the germline V gene (reference sequence), CDR1 corresponds to LNHDA and CDR2 to SQIVND.